This T cell receptor beta chain is drawn from a study of blood T cell repertoires in COVID-19. Study as a whole: Acute and convalescent COVID-19 samples came from the United States, Italy and Spain. Nucleic acid was either cDNA or gDNA, and it came from T cells, B-cell-depleted T cells, or PBMCs.

Cohorts were assigned according to the clinical history that participants reported. Recovered Cohort 3 donors showed two negative PCRs, clearance, or symptom resolution. The CDR3 is 14 residues long. Trimming shortened V by 5 bases and J by 2 bases, and 12 bases separated the two germline ends. Per germline, CDR1 MNHEY and CDR2 SMNVEV (reference sequence). Profiling relied on immunoSEQ multiplex PCR, and the TCRdb table lists in-frame clones only, not all of them. The sample lists some 150,000 clones, roughly 90% seen once, with under 4.5% in the top ten. This sequence originates from a man aged 50 or older who had recovered from COVID-19. This chain links TRBV27 with TRBJ1-1; D might be TRBD1 (6 bases). Sequenced: PBMCs or T cells enriched from blood (not recorded which). The CDR3 nucleotides are TGTGCCAGCAGTCGCAAACAGGGTAACACTGAAGCTTTCTTT. Translation: CASSRKQGNTEAFF.